Listed here are 15 T cell receptor beta chains from one sample, sequenced in a study of T cells in Graves' hyperthyroidism and ophthalmopathy. Authors of the study amplified TCR beta CDR3 regions from RNA transcripts. During a first-round RT-PCR of the TCR CDR3, the HTBI primer set was used. TCRdb used MiXCR to reprocess the multiplex PCR reads, holding one entry per CDR3 protein. The sample lists hundreds of thousands of distinct CDR3 sequences; roughly 17% were seen once. The sample taken for sequencing was blood. The receptors were sampled from a woman aged 30 to 39 with Graves' hyperthyroidism.

This clonotype was detected many times. The J gene is TRBJ1-1, the V gene TRBV30, with D perhaps TRBD1 (6 bases). The CDR3 spans 14 residues. The germline CDR1 and CDR2 sequences are GTSNPN and SVGIG (reference sequence). Trimming removed 2 bases from V and 0 bases from J, with 10 bases in between. The CDR3 loop is CAWSTDRLNTEAFF. CDR3 nucleotides: TGTGCCTGGAGTACTGACAGGTTGAACACTGAAGCTTTCTTT.

The sample holds many counts of this clonotype. In DNA form, the CDR3 reads TGTGCCAGCAGTTTTCCCGGGACTAGGGGCAATGAGCAGTTCTTC. Its protein is CASSFPGTRGNEQFF. This chain connects TRBV12-3 or TRBV12-4 to TRBJ2-1, with 8 nucleotides matching TRBD2. V shed 3 bases and J 6 bases; nucleotides not matched to a gene: 7. The CDR3 loop spans 15 amino acids.

This clonotype was seen only a few times. V usage is TRBV18 and J usage is TRBJ2-3; D ambiguous. This CDR3 has 14 residues. Germline V CDR1 and CDR2: KGHSH, LQKENI. V was shortened by 0 bases and J by 0 bases, with 4 bases between the two germline ends. The CDR3 bases are TGTGCCAGCTCACCACCCGTCAGCACAGATACGCAGTATTTT. Its protein product is CASSPPVSTDTQYF. Supplemented by reference TRBV18 and TRBJ2-3, the full variable domain reads NAGVMQNPRHLVRRRGQEARLRCSPMKGHSHVYWYRQLPEEGLKFMVYLQKENIIDESGMPKERFSAEFPKEGPSILRIQQVVRGDSAAYFCASSPPVSTDTQYFGPGTRLTVL.

In its sample, this clonotype was seen many times. Here the CDR3 reads CASKRGWWVQETQYF. As DNA, the CDR3 is TGTGCCAGCAAGCGGGGCTGGTGGGTCCAAGAGACCCAGTACTTC. V gene TRBV6-2 or TRBV6-3 combines with J gene TRBJ2-5, with 7 bases identical to TRBD2. Germline lookup yields CDR1 MNHEY and CDR2 SVGEGT. Unmatched junction bases numbered 9, after V lost 7 bases and J lost 1 base. The CDR3 extends over 15 amino acids.

In this sample, this clonotype turned up many times. The chain employs TRBV2 and TRBJ2-1; D gene uncertain. The CDR3 extends over 12 amino acids. Germline CDR1 SNHLY, CDR2 FYNNEI. V was clipped by 6 bases and J by 10 bases, with 13 bases between them. Here the CDR3 DNA reads TGTGCCAGCAGCGAAACTACCCTGGAGCAGTTCTTC. Encoded protein: CASSETTLEQFF.

This clonotype showed up just a few times. The rearrangement links TRBV4-1 to TRBJ2-5; 9 bases align to TRBD2. The CDR3 is 19 residues long. Trimming at V came to 0 bases and at J to 4 bases, leaving 15 bases not matched to a gene. Germline V gene data show CDR1 as MGHRA and CDR2 as YSYEKL. CDR3 nucleotide sequence: TGCGCCAGCAGCCAAGAGCATTTTGGCGGGAGGGCCGGGGGAGAGACCCAGTACTTC. Its protein is CASSQEHFGGRAGGETQYF.

Many counts were recorded for this clonotype. The V gene is TRBV7-2, the J gene TRBJ2-3; a weak D match, TRBD2 (6 bases). The V gene lost 7 bases and the J gene lost 3 bases, with 17 bases spanning the gap. Germline V CDR1 and CDR2: SGHTA, FQGNSA. The CDR3 spans 15 residues. CDR3 loop: CASTRARENTDTQYF. Here the CDR3 DNA reads TGTGCCAGCACCAGGGCGCGGGAAAATACAGATACGCAGTATTTT.

The sample holds a few counts of this clonotype. This sequence joins TRBV5-5 and TRBJ1-1; D perhaps matches TRBD1 (5 bases). CDR3 length equals 15 residues. The V end was cut by 7 bases, the J end by 3 bases, with 19 bases between. Germline CDR1 SGHKS, CDR2 YYEKEE (reference sequence). The CDR3 region has the DNA TGTGCCAGCCGCGACCCCGAGGGGTTGGACACTGAAGCTTTCTTT. Residues: CASRDPEGLDTEAFF.

This clonotype was recorded at least ten times. The chain employs TRBV20-1 and TRBJ1-1, with D perhaps TRBD1 (5 bases). This CDR3 has 14 residues. Germline CDR1 reads DFQATT; CDR2 reads SNEGSKA (reference sequence). Trimming pared 2 bases from V and 4 bases from J, leaving 14 bases between. The chain's CDR3 is CSARPQGLGTEAFF. DNA of the CDR3: TGCAGTGCTAGACCTCAGGGTCTGGGCACTGAAGCTTTCTTT.

This clonotype was observed once. A read error is possible here, since a much larger clone lies one base away. The chain uses TRBV7-3 and TRBJ2-7; D possibly corresponds to TRBD2 (6 bases). This CDR3 is 14 amino acids long. Trimming removed 1 base from V and 6 bases from J, with 13 bases in between. CDR1 is SGHTA, CDR2 FQGTGA, per germline. The CDR3, as DNA: TGTGCCAGCAGCTTAAGCGGGATAGGGCGCGAGCAGTACTTC. Protein product: CASSLSGIGREQYF.

In its sample, this clonotype was seen many times. The rearrangement links TRBV11-3 to TRBJ2-2; tentative D call: TRBD2 (6 bases). Germline CDR1 is SGHNT and CDR2 is YENEEA. The CDR3 has 15 amino acids. Deletions cut 1 base from V and 6 bases from J, with 12 bases between. This CDR3 is CASSLGMGGPGELFF. The CDR3 DNA sequence: TGTGCCAGCAGCTTAGGGATGGGAGGACCCGGGGAGCTGTTTTTT.

The genes are TRBV20-1 and TRBJ1-2, with TRBD1 as a possible D gene (6 bases). The CDR3 covers 15 residues. V was cut by 4 bases and J by 2 bases, with 17 bases left in between. The germline gives CDR1 DFQATT, CDR2 SNEGSKA (reference sequence). The CDR3 nucleotides are TGCAGTGCTAATTTGAACCCGACAGGCAACTATGGCTACACCTTC. This codes for CSANLNPTGNYGYTF.

This clonotype was recorded many times. The chain couples TRBV7-9 to TRBJ1-1, with D tentatively TRBD1 (5 bases). Germline V gives CDR1 SEHNR, CDR2 FQNEAQ (reference sequence). The V end lost 4 bases, the J end lost 4 bases, and 19 bases lay between the germline ends. The CDR3 runs to 16 residues. DNA for the CDR3: TGTGCCAGCAGCTCATCGGGGCAGGCTGAGAGCACTGAAGCTTTCTTT. Translated, it gives CASSSSGQAESTEAFF.

This clonotype has just a few counts. The V call is TRBV12-5, the J call TRBJ2-2; no clear D gene. Between the trimmed V and J ends, which lost 5 bases and 6 bases, there was a span of 7 bases. The CDR3 loop spans 12 amino acids. CDR1 is LGHNT, CDR2 FRNRAP, per germline. This CDR3 is CASGAIPGELFF. CDR3 nucleotides: TGTGCTAGTGGTGCCATCCCCGGGGAGCTGTTTTTT.

Ten or more counts support this clonotype. The chain couples TRBV12-3 or TRBV12-4 to TRBJ1-1, with a tentative D call TRBD1 (6 bases). The CDR3 is 13 residues long. Trimming pared 6 bases from V and 12 bases from J, leaving 20 bases between. The chain's CDR3 is CASRRQGTLLTFF. DNA for the CDR3: TGTGCCAGCAGACGTCAGGGGACGCTTTTGACTTTCTTT.